A single sample is the source of the 2 T cell receptor beta chains below, sequenced in a study of vaccination and CD4 T cells after COVID-19. An Oncomine TCR Beta short-read assay was used to sequence the DNA from cultured CD4+ T cells. TCRdb reprocessed the PCR reads via MiXCR and lists one record per CDR3 protein. The sample holds 13,000 or so distinct CDR3 sequences, about 50% seen once. For these receptors, no antigen is known. The treatment denotes: roughly ten-day PBMC culture with coronavirus spike peptide pools or control peptides (ViraFEST assay). The sequenced material came from CD4+ T cells from blood, cultured in vitro. These receptors all stem from a human donor who had recovered from COVID-19.

The sample holds a few counts of this clonotype. This chain uses TRBV5-1 with TRBJ2-5; 16 positions agree with TRBD2. The V segment lost 3 bases and the J segment 0 bases; nucleotides outside the gene matches: 5. The CDR3 is made up of 18 amino acids. Looked up from germline, CDR1 is SGHRS and CDR2 is YFSETQ. The CDR3 DNA sequence: TGCGCCAGCAGCTCGGGACTAGCGGGGGGGCGGTACCAAGAGACCCAGTACTTC. Amino acids: CASSSGLAGGRYQETQYF. Variable domain in full (rest from reference TRBV5-1 and TRBJ2-5): KAGVTQTPRYLIKTRGQQVTLSCSPISGHRSVSWYQQTPGQGLQFLFEYFSETQRNKGNFPGRFSGRQFSNSRSEMNVSTLELGDSALYLCASSSGLAGGRYQETQYFGPGTRLLVL.

The V and J genes are TRBV7-9 and TRBJ1-2; 7 bases agree with TRBD1. The ends lost 5 bases at V and 4 bases at J; junction bases unmatched: 16. Germline values: CDR1 SEHNR, CDR2 FQNEAQ (reference sequence). The CDR3 has 17 residues. The CDR3 DNA is TGTGCCAGCAGCCCCAGCTTAGTAACAGGGGTCAGCTATGGCTACACCTTC. It specifies CASSPSLVTGVSYGYTF.